These 9 T cell receptor beta chains were all obtained from the same sample, sequenced in a study of cytomegalovirus exposure and HLA in healthy donors (dated by TCRdb to 2016 to 2017). Libraries were made using the immunoSEQ multiplex PCR assay. For the multiplex PCR, a mixture combining 60 forward primers for TCR Vbeta segments and 13 reverse primers for TCR Jbeta segments was used. The immuneACCESS repertoire file appears here via TCRdb, limited to in-frame rearrangements. These files lack a portion of the clones; in checked studies, under half of the deficit traces to unresolved V genes, and the cause of the others is not known. Present in this sample are over 130,000 clones, 70% to 85% of which were seen just once. The biggest ten clones account for 2.5% of the sample. The sequenced material came from PBMCs. These receptor sequences come from a male donor in good health and CMV-seronegative.

This clone occurred a few times. V is TRBV19 and J is TRBJ2-1; 7 bases are shared with TRBD2. V lost 5 bases to trimming and J lost 9 bases; unmatched junction nucleotides: 10. This CDR3 contains 14 residues. Per germline, CDR1 LNHDA and CDR2 SQIVND (reference sequence). The CDR3 region is CASSPWASGPEQFF. CDR3 nucleotide sequence: TGTGCCAGTAGTCCCTGGGCTAGCGGTCCTGAGCAGTTCTTC. The full variable domain, rest sourced from reference TRBV19 and TRBJ2-1, is DGGITQSPKYLFRKEGQNVTLSCEQNLNHDAMYWYRQDPGQGLRLIYYSQIVNDFQKGDIAEGYSVSREKKESFPLTVTSAQKNPTAFYLCASSPWASGPEQFFGPGTRLTVL.

V and J are TRBV4-3 and TRBJ2-7; the D is unclear. The CDR3 has 14 amino acids. The V end lost 4 bases, the J end lost 0 bases, and 10 bases lay between the germline ends. The germline V gene has CDR1 LGHNA and CDR2 YSLEER. The CDR3 is CASSPAEASYEQYF. As DNA, the CDR3 is TGCGCCAGCAGCCCCGCCGAGGCCTCCTACGAGCAGTACTTC.

This clone was recorded a few times. Germline is not matched at one junction end, which may reflect a read error. The chain uses TRBV4-3 and TRBJ1-4, with D unclear. CDR1 is LGHNA and CDR2 is YSLEER in the germline V gene. This CDR3 is 14 amino acids long. The DNA of the CDR3 is TGCGCCAGCAGCCAAGGCGCCGCGGAGGAGCCCGCAGTTTTT. It yields the protein CASSQGAAEEPAVF.

The chain combines TRBV19 with TRBJ2-7; 15 positions match TRBD2. The CDR3 contains 16 residues. From germline, CDR1 is LNHDA and CDR2 SQIVND (reference sequence). V trimming: 3 bases; J trimming: 3 bases; junction bases outside the gene matches: 3. This CDR3 reads CASSMGLAGGYYEQYF. The DNA for the CDR3 is TGTGCCAGTAGTATGGGACTAGCGGGGGGATACTACGAGCAGTACTTC.

This CDR3 reads CASSTRTGNQPQHF. In nucleotides, the CDR3 is TGTGCCAGCAGTACAAGGACGGGGAATCAGCCCCAGCATTTT. The V gene is TRBV28, the J gene TRBJ1-5; D not resolved. There are 14 residues in the CDR3. Germline V gene data show CDR1 as MDHEN and CDR2 as SYDVKM. Trimming shortened V by 5 bases and J by 4 bases, and 12 bases separated the two germline ends.

This rearrangement joins TRBV6-4 to TRBJ2-1; tentatively, D is TRBD2 (6 bases). The CDR3 has 14 amino acids. The germline CDR1 and CDR2 sequences are MRHNA and SNTAGT. V lost 3 bases and J 6 bases, leaving 12 bases between the germline ends. Written as DNA, the CDR3 is TGTGCCAGCAGTGAGACTAGGCTGGGCAATGAGCAGTTCTTC. Translated: CASSETRLGNEQFF.

This clone has a handful of counts. This rearrangement joins TRBV7-2 to TRBJ2-3; no clear D gene. Trimming stripped 5 bases from V and 8 bases from J, with 8 bases between. The CDR3 has 11 amino acids. Germline V gives CDR1 SGHTA, CDR2 FQGNSA. The DNA of the CDR3 is TGTGCCAGCAGCGACACGGCTACGCAGTATTTT. Protein: CASSDTATQYF. The whole variable domain, remainder taken from reference TRBV7-2 and TRBJ2-3, is GAGVSQSPSNKVTEKGKDVELRCDPISGHTALYWYRQSLGQGLEFLIYFQGNSAPDKSGLPSDRFSAERTGGSVSTLTIQRTQQEDSAVYLCASSDTATQYFGPGTRLTVL.

The chain couples TRBV6-5 to TRBJ1-2; 9 bases are shared with TRBD1. The length of the CDR3 is 14 residues. The germline V gene encodes CDR1 MNHEY and CDR2 SVGAGI. The J segment lost 7 bases and the V segment lost 5 bases, leaving 8 bases of the junction unmatched. For the CDR3, the DNA is TGTGCCAGCAGTCGGGACAGGGTCGTAGGTGGCTACACCTTC. Amino acids: CASSRDRVVGGYTF.

The V gene is TRBV7-9, the J gene TRBJ2-5, with a tentative D call TRBD1 (6 bases). CDR1 SEHNR and CDR2 FQNEAQ come from the germline V gene (reference sequence). This CDR3 contains 14 residues. V was cut by 0 bases and J by 4 bases, with 9 bases left in between. The chain's CDR3 is CASSLATGRETQYF. The CDR3, as DNA: TGTGCCAGCAGCTTAGCGACAGGCCGAGAGACCCAGTACTTC.